Sequencing of this TCR beta chain was carried out in a study of shared clonotypes between healthy human individuals. In germline, CDR1 is GTSNPN, CDR2 SVGIG (reference sequence). The CDR3 loop spans 18 amino acids. V gave up 7 bases and J gave up 1 base; unmatched junction bases: 18. Unsorted PBMC replicate PCRs drew on about 0.3 ug DNA, representing tens of thousands of T cell genomes. Some clones are missing from TCRdb's copy, which holds only in-frame ones; the method was immunoSEQ multiplex PCR. The sample lists under 600,000 clones, 75% to 80% occurring once. Study results and caveats: Read depth was anticipated to influence clonotype sharing among donors.

About this clone: What it binds is unknown.

This receptor was taken from a woman between 40 and 50 years old in good health. Some clones in this sample may be carry-over from other donors' samples. The material sequenced was PBMCs. The gene calls are TRBV30 and TRBJ1-5; 8 nucleotides match TRBD1. Here the CDR3 reads CASSNSGTGGLSNQPQHF. CDR3 DNA: TGTGCCTCGTCGAATTCCGGGACAGGTGGTTTAAGCAATCAGCCCCAGCATTTT.